What follows are 10 T cell receptor beta chains derived from one specimen sequenced in a study of CD4 and CD8 cells across lung adenocarcinoma regions. TCRdb used MiXCR to reprocess the PCR reads, holding one entry per CDR3 protein. Among around 4,000 distinct CDR3 sequences listed, around 60% were seen once. Source material: CD4+ T cells from the margin of a lung tumor. The origin of the receptors is a female donor with lung adenocarcinoma. The CD4 and CD8 labels of this study may be unreliable.

The CDR3 reads CASSGTFGPQETQYF. CDR3 DNA: TGTGCCAGCAGTGGGACTTTCGGACCCCAAGAGACCCAGTACTTC. The chain recombines TRBV6-4 with TRBJ2-5; D is possibly TRBD2 (5 bases). Germline CDR1 and CDR2: MRHNA and SNTAGT. Trimming cost V 4 bases and J 1 base, with 13 bases left between them. The CDR3 length is 15 residues.

This chain uses TRBV4-1 with TRBJ2-2; 7 bases align to TRBD1. The CDR3 covers 16 residues. Per germline, CDR1 MGHRA and CDR2 YSYEKL. V lost 1 base to trimming and J lost 3 bases; unmatched junction nucleotides: 5. CDR3: CASSQVGTGDTGELFF. In DNA form, the CDR3 reads TGCGCCAGCAGCCAAGTCGGAACAGGGGACACCGGGGAGCTGTTTTTT.

The V and J genes are TRBV6-1 and TRBJ2-4; D may be TRBD2 (6 bases). The CDR3 sequence is 16 residues long. V lost 7 bases and J lost 13, with 29 bases in between. Germline loops: CDR1 MNHNS, CDR2 SASEGT. The CDR3 region is CASNSLVGGGKNTQYF. The CDR3 DNA is TGTGCCAGCAACTCCTTGGTGGGGGGAGGCAAAAATACGCAGTACTTC.

The sample holds a few counts of this clonotype. Sequence at one end of the junction differs from germline and may be a read error. The chain links TRBV12-3 or TRBV12-4 to TRBJ2-5; 10 bases agree with TRBD1. This CDR3 has 11 amino acids. CDR3 sequence: CASSLRTGGFF. As DNA, the CDR3 is TGTGCCAGCAGTCTTCGGACAGGGGGGTTCTTC.

In this sample, this clonotype is large. The CDR3 spells CASSRREYNEQFF. The CDR3 region has the DNA TGTGCCAGCAGCCGGAGGGAGTACAATGAGCAGTTCTTC. V gene TRBV6-5 combines with J gene TRBJ2-1; perhaps TRBD2 as D (6 bases). The CDR3 is 13 amino acids. Trimming took off 6 bases at V and 4 bases at J, with 10 bases between the two ends. Germline V lookup: CDR1 MNHEY, CDR2 SVGAGI.

This clonotype has only a few counts. Written as DNA, the CDR3 is TGCGCCAGCAGCCAAGAAGTAGCGGGAGTGTACAATGAGCAGTTCTTC. Protein product: CASSQEVAGVYNEQFF. The chain carries TRBV4-1 and TRBJ2-1, with 9 bases matching TRBD2. The ends lost 0 bases at V and 4 bases at J; junction bases unmatched: 4. Germline V gene data show CDR1 as MGHRA and CDR2 as YSYEKL. The length of the CDR3 is 16 residues.

This clonotype was recorded a few times. The chain has TRBV30 and TRBJ2-1; D is ambiguous. The CDR3 consists of 16 residues. Germline CDR1 GTSNPN, CDR2 SVGIG (reference sequence). Deletions cut 0 bases from V and 1 base from J, with 13 bases between. The CDR3 DNA sequence: TGTGCCTGGAGTGTTAGGCCTACACCGTCCTACAATGAGCAGTTCTTC. This gives the protein CAWSVRPTPSYNEQFF. The complete variable domain, with remaining parts taken from reference TRBV30 and TRBJ2-1, reads SQTIHQWPATLVQPVGSPLSLECTVEGTSNPNLYWYRQAAGRGLQLLFYSVGIGQISSEVPQNLSASRPQDRQFILSSKKLLLSDSGFYLCAWSVRPTPSYNEQFFGPGTRLTVL.

The gene calls are TRBV6-1 and TRBJ2-1; D remains unclear. Germline V lookup: CDR1 MNHNS, CDR2 SASEGT. V lost 4 bases and J lost 4, with 5 bases in between. This CDR3 region has 12 residues. In nucleotides, the CDR3 is TGTGCCAGCAGTGGGGTGTACAATGAGCAGTTCTTC. Translated: CASSGVYNEQFF.

Concerning this clonotype itself: At one of its ends the junction is not consistent with the germline gene, which may arise from a read error. The chain is built from TRBV7-9 and TRBJ2-1; 7 positions agree with TRBD2. Germline values: CDR1 SEHNR, CDR2 FQNEAQ (reference sequence). This CDR3 is built from 11 residues. CDR3 loop: CASGGDSPLLF. The CDR3 DNA follows: TGTGCCAGCGGGGGGGATTCACCCCTCCTCTTC.

The genes are TRBV6-1 and TRBJ1-1; a possible D gene is TRBD1 (5 bases). Germline V gives CDR1 MNHNS, CDR2 SASEGT. Trimming pared 8 bases from V and 4 bases from J, leaving 14 bases between. This CDR3 contains 13 residues. The CDR3 region has the DNA TGTGCCAGCTCAAGGGACTGGTCCACTGAAGCTTTCTTT. Its protein product is CASSRDWSTEAFF.